A single sample gave rise to the 3 T cell receptor beta chains below, sequenced in a study of OX40 agonist ivuxolimab in advanced cancers. Repertoires were generated with immunoSEQ multiplex PCR, while TCRdb's copy carries only in-frame clones and drops some. The sample holds over 30,000 clones, about nine tenths seen once. This specimen consisted of CD4+ or CD8+ T cells sorted from blood, obtained in a trial of the OX40 agonist ivuxolimab. The receptors shown here come from an adult with an advanced solid tumor such as melanoma, head and neck, liver or kidney cancer.

The rearrangement links TRBV7-2 to TRBJ2-1; the match to TRBD2 covers 7 bases. V lost 4 bases and J lost 9; bases outside the gene matches: 9. This CDR3 comprises 14 residues. Germline V gene data show CDR1 as SGHTA and CDR2 as FQGNSA. The CDR3 loop is CASSSREVAGEQFF. The CDR3 nucleotides read TGTGCCAGCAGCTCCCGGGAGGTAGCAGGTGAGCAGTTCTTC.

The J gene is TRBJ2-5, the V gene TRBV12-5; tentative D call: TRBD2 (7 bases). Germline V gene data show CDR1 as LGHNT and CDR2 as FRNRAP. V lost 2 bases to trimming and J lost 3 bases, with 25 bases between them. This CDR3 is built from 19 residues. DNA of the CDR3: TGTGCTAGTGGTTTGAGGGGGGGGATGAACGGTCGAGCCGAAGAGACCCAGTACTTC. Amino acids: CASGLRGGMNGRAEETQYF.

This clone showed up just once. In DNA, the CDR3 is TGTGCCAGCAGTGGAGGACAGGGCACTGAAGCTTTCTTT. Translating gives CASSGGQGTEAFF. The chain couples TRBV28 to TRBJ1-1; TRBD1 matches at 8 bases. Germline lookup yields CDR1 MDHEN and CDR2 SYDVKM. The CDR3 length is 13 residues. Losses at the gene ends were 5 bases for V and 4 bases for J; bases not matched to a gene: 3.